A selection of T cell receptor beta chains follows, all from one sample in a study of OX40 agonist ivuxolimab in advanced cancers. The assay was immunoSEQ multiplex PCR, and TCRdb's table has in-frame clones only and misses some. The sample contains more than 80,000 clones, around nine tenths of which appear only once. The source was CD4+ or CD8+ T cells sorted from blood, collected in a trial of the OX40 agonist ivuxolimab. The receptors stem from an adult with an advanced solid tumor such as melanoma, head and neck, liver or kidney cancer. Each CDR3 is given with its conserved first and last residue. Each record gives: D gene, clone size, J gene, V gene, CDR3 DNA, CDR3 protein. A D gene is named only where the DNA matches it firmly. Rows may omit the clone size; those that give it use once, few, many or a size class.

D: -; size: -; J: TRBJ2-7; V: TRBV7-2; DNA: TGTGCCAGCAGCTTGAGGGGTGGAGCTTCCTACGAGCAGTACTTC; CDR3: CASSLRGGASYEQYF
D: TRBD1; size: -; J: TRBJ2-7; V: TRBV2; DNA: TGTGCCAGCAGTCGACAGGGGACCTACGAGCAGTACTTC; CDR3: CASSRQGTYEQYF
D: TRBD1; size: -; J: TRBJ1-3; V: TRBV7-3; DNA: TGTGCCAGCAGCTACCGACAGGGCGACCGGTCTGGAAACACCATATATTTT; CDR3: CASSYRQGDRSGNTIYF
D: TRBD1; size: once; J: TRBJ1-4; V: TRBV4-2; DNA: TGTGCCAGCAGCCAAGGGGTGACAGGGGGCGAAAAACTGTTTTTT; CDR3: CASSQGVTGGEKLFF
D: -; size: -; J: TRBJ1-1; V: TRBV28; DNA: TGTGCCAGCAGCGGGTCCGACAGCCGTGGGACTGAAGCTTTCTTT; CDR3: CASSGSDSRGTEAFF
D: -; size: -; J: TRBJ1-5; V: TRBV4-2; DNA: TGTGCCAGCAGCGAACCCGGGGGGGCCCCCGGGCCCCAGCATTTT; CDR3: CASSEPGGAPGPQHF
D: -; size: once; J: TRBJ2-7; V: TRBV28; DNA: TGTGCCAGCAGTGCAGGAGACCCGAGCTCCTACGAGCAGTACTTC; CDR3: CASSAGDPSSYEQYF
D: TRBD1; size: -; J: TRBJ2-3; V: TRBV29-1; DNA: TGCAGCACCGGGACAGGGGGCTTTACGCAGTATTTT; CDR3: CSTGTGGFTQYF
D: -; size: once; J: TRBJ2-5; V: TRBV7-8; DNA: TGTGCCAGCAGCCGTACCCGGGGATTTCAAGAGACCCAGTACTTC; CDR3: CASSRTRGFQETQYF
D: TRBD2; size: -; J: TRBJ2-7; V: TRBV7-2; DNA: TGTGCCAGCAGCTTAGACGGAGTACTAGCGGGGGCCCCCTACGAGCAGTACTTC; CDR3: CASSLDGVLAGAPYEQYF
D: TRBD1; size: -; J: TRBJ2-4; V: TRBV2; DNA: TGTGCCAGCAGTCACAGGGGGCTTGCCAAAAACATTCAGTACTTC; CDR3: CASSHRGLAKNIQYF
D: -; size: -; J: TRBJ1-5; V: TRBV28; DNA: TGTGCCAGCAGCCGCGAGGGGGGGCGCAATCAGCCCCAGCATTTT; CDR3: CASSREGGRNQPQHF
D: -; size: -; J: TRBJ1-1; V: TRBV5-4; DNA: TGTGCCAGCAGCTTGGTCGGGGAAATGAACACTGAAGCTTTCTTT; CDR3: CASSLVGEMNTEAFF
D: -; size: -; J: TRBJ2-2; V: TRBV2; DNA: TGTATACTGGCGGTCACCGGGGAGCTGTTTTTT; CDR3: CILAVTGELFF
D: -; size: -; J: TRBJ2-5; V: TRBV5-6; DNA: TGTGCCAGCAGCATAGTTCAGGGACACCAAGAGACCCAGTACTTC; CDR3: CASSIVQGHQETQYF
D: -; size: once; J: TRBJ1-3; V: TRBV6-6; DNA: TGTGCCAGCAGGACGGAAACGGAACCCATATATTTT; CDR3: CASRTETEPIYF
D: -; size: -; J: TRBJ2-1; V: TRBV5-4; DNA: TGTGCCAGCAGTCCGACACCCCTCTCCTACAATGAGCAGTTCTTC; CDR3: CASSPTPLSYNEQFF
D: -; size: -; J: TRBJ1-2; V: TRBV5-1; DNA: TGCGCCAGCAGCTTGAATGGGTGGCCCAGGGATGGCTACACCTTC; CDR3: CASSLNGWPRDGYTF
D: -; size: once; J: TRBJ1-5; V: TRBV2; DNA: TGTGCCAGCAGCCTACAGAAGCATAGCAATCAGCCCCAGCATTTT; CDR3: CASSLQKHSNQPQHF
D: -; size: -; J: TRBJ2-5; V: TRBV10-2; DNA: TGCGCCAGCAGTCGGTCCCAAGAGACCCAGTACTTC; CDR3: CASSRSQETQYF
D: TRBD1; size: -; J: TRBJ1-2; V: TRBV5-1; DNA: TGCGCCAGCAGCTCCGGGACAGGGGACTATGGCTACACCTTC; CDR3: CASSSGTGDYGYTF